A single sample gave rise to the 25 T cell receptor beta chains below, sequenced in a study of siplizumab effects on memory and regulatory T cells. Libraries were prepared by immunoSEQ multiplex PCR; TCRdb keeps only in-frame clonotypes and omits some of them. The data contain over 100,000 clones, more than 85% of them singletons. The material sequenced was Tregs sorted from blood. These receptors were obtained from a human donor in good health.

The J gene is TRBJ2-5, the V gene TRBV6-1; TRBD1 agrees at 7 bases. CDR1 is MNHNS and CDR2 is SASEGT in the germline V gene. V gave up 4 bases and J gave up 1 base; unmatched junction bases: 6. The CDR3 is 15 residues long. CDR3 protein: CASSVKRGPQETQYF. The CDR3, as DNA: TGTGCCAGCAGTGTAAAAAGGGGGCCCCAAGAGACCCAGTACTTC.

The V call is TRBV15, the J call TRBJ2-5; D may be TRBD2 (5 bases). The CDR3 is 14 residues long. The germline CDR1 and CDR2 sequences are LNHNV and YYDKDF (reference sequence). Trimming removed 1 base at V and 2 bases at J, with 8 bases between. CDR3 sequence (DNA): TGTGCCACCAGCAGAGTAGGAGGACAAGAGACCCAGTACTTC. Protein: CATSRVGGQETQYF.

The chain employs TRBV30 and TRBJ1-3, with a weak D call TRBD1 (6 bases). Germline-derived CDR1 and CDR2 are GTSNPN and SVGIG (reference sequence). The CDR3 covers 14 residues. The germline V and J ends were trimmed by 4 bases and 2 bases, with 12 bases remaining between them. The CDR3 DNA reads TGTGCCTGGATTAACTGGACAGCTGGAAACACCATATATTTT. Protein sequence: CAWINWTAGNTIYF.

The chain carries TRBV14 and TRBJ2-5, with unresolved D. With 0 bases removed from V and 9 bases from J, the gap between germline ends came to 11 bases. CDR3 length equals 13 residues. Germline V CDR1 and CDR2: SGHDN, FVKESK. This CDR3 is CASSQENRVAQYF. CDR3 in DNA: TGTGCCAGCAGCCAAGAAAATAGAGTGGCCCAGTACTTC.

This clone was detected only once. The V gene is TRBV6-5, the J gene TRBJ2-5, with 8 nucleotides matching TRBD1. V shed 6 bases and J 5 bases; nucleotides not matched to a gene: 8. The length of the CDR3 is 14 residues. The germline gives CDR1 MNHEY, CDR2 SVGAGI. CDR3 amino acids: CASRGRGLWETQYF. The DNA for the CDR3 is TGTGCCAGCAGGGGCAGGGGGCTGTGGGAGACCCAGTACTTC.

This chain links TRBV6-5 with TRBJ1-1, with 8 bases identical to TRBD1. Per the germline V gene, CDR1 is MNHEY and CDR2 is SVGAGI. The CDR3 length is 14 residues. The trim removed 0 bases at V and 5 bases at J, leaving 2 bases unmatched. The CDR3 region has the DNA TGTGCCAGCAGTTACTCGAGACAGGGGACTGAAGCTTTCTTT. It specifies CASSYSRQGTEAFF.

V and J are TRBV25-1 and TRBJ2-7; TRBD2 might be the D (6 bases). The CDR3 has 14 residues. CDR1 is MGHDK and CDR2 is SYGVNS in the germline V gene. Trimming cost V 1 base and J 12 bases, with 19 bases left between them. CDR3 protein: CASSELGGKGQVYF. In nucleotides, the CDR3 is TGTGCCAGCAGTGAATTGGGAGGAAAGGGCCAGGTGTACTTC.

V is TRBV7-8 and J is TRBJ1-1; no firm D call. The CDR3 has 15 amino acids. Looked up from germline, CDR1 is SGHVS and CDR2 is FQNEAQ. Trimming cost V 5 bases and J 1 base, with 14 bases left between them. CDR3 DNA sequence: TGTGCCAGCAGCCGAGAGGCATTGCCGAACACTGAAGCTTTCTTT. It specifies CASSREALPNTEAFF. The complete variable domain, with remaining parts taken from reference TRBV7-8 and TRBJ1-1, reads GAGVSQSPRYKVAKRGQDVALRCDPISGHVSLFWYQQALGQGPEFLTYFQNEAQLDKSGLPSDRFFAERPEGSVSTLKIQRTQQEDSAVYLCASSREALPNTEAFFGQGTRLTVV.

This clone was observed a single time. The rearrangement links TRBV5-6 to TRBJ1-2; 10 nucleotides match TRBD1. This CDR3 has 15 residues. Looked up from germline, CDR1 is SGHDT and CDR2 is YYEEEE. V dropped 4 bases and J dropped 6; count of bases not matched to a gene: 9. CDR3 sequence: CASSPLGDRGHGYTF. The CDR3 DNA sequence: TGTGCCAGCAGCCCCCTCGGGGACAGGGGTCATGGCTACACCTTC.

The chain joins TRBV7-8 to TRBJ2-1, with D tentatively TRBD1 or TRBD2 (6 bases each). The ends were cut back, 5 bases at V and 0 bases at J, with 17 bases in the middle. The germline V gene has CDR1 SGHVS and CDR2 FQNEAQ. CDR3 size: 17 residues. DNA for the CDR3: TGTGCCAGCAGCCCTGAGTGGAGGGGGAGCTCCTACAATGAGCAGTTCTTC. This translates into CASSPEWRGSSYNEQFF.

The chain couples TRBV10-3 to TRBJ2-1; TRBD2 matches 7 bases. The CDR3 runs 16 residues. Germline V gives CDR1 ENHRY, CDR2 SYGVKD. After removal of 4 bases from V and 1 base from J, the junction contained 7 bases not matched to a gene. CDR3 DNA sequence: TGTGCCATCAGTGGATCGCGGGAGAGGTCCTACAATGAGCAGTTCTTC. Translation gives CAISGSRERSYNEQFF.

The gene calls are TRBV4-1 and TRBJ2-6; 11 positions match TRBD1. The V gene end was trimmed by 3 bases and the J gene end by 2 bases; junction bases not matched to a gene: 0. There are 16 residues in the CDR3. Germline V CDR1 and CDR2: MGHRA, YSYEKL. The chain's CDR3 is CASSQGQGAGANVLTF. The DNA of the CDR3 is TGCGCCAGCAGCCAGGGACAGGGGGCTGGGGCCAACGTCCTGACTTTC.

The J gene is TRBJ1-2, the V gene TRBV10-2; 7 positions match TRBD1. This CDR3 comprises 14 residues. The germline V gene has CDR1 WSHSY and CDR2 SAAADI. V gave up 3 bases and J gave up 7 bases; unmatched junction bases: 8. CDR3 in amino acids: CASSDGTVVVGYTF. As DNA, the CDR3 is TGCGCCAGCAGTGACGGGACAGTTGTAGTTGGCTACACCTTC.

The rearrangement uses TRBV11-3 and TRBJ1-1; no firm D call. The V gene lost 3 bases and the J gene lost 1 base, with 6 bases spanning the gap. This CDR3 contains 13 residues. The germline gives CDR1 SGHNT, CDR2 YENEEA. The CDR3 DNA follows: TGTGCCAGCAGCTTGTCGGAGAACACTGAAGCTTTCTTT. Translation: CASSLSENTEAFF.

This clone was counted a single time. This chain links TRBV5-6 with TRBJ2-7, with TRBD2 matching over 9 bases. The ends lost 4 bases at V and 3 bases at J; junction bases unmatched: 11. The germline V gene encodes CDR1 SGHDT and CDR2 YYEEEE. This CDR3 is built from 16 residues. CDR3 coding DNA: TGTGCCAGCAGCGACCGGCTAGCGGGATCGTTCTACGAGCAGTACTTC. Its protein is CASSDRLAGSFYEQYF.

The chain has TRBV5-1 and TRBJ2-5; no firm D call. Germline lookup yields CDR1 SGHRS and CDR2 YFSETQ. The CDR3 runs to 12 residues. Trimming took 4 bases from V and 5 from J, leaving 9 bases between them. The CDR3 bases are TGCGCCAGCAGCCTCCTTCGGGAGACCCAGTACTTC. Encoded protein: CASSLLRETQYF.

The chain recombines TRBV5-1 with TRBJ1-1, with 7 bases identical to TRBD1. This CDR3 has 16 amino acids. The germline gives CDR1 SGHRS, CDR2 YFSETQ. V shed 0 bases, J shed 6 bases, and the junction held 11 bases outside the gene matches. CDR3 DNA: TGCGCCAGCAGCTTGGCCCCCGACAGGGTAGGCTCTGAAGCTTTCTTT. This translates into CASSLAPDRVGSEAFF.

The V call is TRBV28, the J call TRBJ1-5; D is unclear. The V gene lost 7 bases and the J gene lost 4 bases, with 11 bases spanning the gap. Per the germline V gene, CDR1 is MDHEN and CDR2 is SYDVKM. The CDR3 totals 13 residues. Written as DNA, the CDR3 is TGTGCCAGCACGGTGGGGTGGAATCAGCCCCAGCATTTT. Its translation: CASTVGWNQPQHF.

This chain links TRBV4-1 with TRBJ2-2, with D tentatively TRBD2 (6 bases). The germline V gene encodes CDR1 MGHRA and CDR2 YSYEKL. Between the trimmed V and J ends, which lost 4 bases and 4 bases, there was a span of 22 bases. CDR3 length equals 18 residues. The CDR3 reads CASSRTPGGTHATGELFF. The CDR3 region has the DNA TGCGCCAGCAGCCGCACCCCTGGGGGGACCCACGCCACCGGGGAGCTGTTTTTT.

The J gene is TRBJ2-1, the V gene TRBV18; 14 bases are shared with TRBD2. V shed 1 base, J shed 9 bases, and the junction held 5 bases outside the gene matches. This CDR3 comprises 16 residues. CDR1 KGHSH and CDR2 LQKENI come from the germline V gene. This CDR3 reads CASSPLGLAGVIEQFF. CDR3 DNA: TGTGCCAGCTCACCACTGGGACTAGCGGGAGTGATTGAGCAGTTCTTC. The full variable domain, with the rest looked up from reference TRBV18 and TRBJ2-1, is NAGVMQNPRHLVRRRGQEARLRCSPMKGHSHVYWYRQLPEEGLKFMVYLQKENIIDESGMPKERFSAEFPKEGPSILRIQQVVRGDSAAYFCASSPLGLAGVIEQFFGPGTRLTVL.

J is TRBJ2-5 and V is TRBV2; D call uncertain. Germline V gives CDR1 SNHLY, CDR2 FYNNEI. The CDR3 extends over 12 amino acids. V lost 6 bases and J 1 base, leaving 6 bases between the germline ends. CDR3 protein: CASRASQETQYF. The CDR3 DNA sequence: TGTGCCAGCAGGGCCAGCCAAGAGACCCAGTACTTC. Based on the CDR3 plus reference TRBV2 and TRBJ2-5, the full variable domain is EPEVTQTPSHQVTQMGQEVILRCVPISNHLYFYWYRQILGQKVEFLVSFYNNEISEKSEIFDDQFSVERPDGSNFTLKIRSTKLEDSAMYFCASRASQETQYFGPGTRLLVL.

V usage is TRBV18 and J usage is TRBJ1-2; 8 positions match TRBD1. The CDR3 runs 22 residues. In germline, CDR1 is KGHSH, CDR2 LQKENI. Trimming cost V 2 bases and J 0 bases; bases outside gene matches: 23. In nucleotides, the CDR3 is TGTGCCAGCTCACCAACGACCGGGTTTCTGACAGGGGCGATAAGGTCTAACTATGGCTACACCTTC. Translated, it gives CASSPTTGFLTGAIRSNYGYTF.

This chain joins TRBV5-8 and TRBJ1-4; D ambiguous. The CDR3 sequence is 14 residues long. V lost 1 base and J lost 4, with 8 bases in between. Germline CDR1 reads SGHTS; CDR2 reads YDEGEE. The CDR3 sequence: CASSLFLSNEKLFF. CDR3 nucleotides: TGTGCCAGCAGCTTGTTTCTAAGTAATGAAAAACTGTTTTTT.

The chain's CDR3 is CASRREAGEQFF. The CDR3 region has the DNA TGCGCCAGCAGAAGGGAGGCGGGTGAGCAGTTCTTC. This chain joins TRBV5-1 and TRBJ2-1; D might be TRBD2 (6 bases). V was clipped by 5 bases and J by 9 bases, with 12 bases between them. CDR3 length equals 12 residues. Germline values: CDR1 SGHRS, CDR2 YFSETQ.

The CDR3 DNA reads TGTGCCAGCAGTTCCCAAGCGATATACAATGAGCAGTTCTTC. It yields the protein CASSSQAIYNEQFF. This chain links TRBV6-6 with TRBJ2-1, with D unclear. Looked up from germline, CDR1 is MNHNY and CDR2 is SVGAGI (reference sequence). The CDR3 runs to 14 residues. Trimming shortened V by 4 bases and J by 4 bases, and 11 bases separated the two germline ends.